These 2 T cell receptor beta chains originate from one sample sequenced in a study of T-cell reconstitution after alpha-beta-depleted transplantation in children. Unique molecular identifiers were incorporated into the prepared TCRbeta library. TCRdb recomputed calls from the PCR reads with MiXCR, one row per CDR3 protein. The sample holds around 96,000 distinct CDR3 sequences; more than 10% are singletons and the top ten take about 15%. The material sequenced was PBMCs from the stem cell graft donor, taken from the stem cell graft. The receptors were sampled from a human donor who donated a stem cell graft to a child with inherited bone marrow failure.

This clonotype showed up many times. The chain has TRBV7-8 and TRBJ2-3; a weak D match, TRBD2 (5 bases). V lost 2 bases to trimming and J lost 6 bases, with 12 bases between them. CDR3 length equals 14 residues. Germline assignment: CDR1 SGHVS and CDR2 FQNEAQ. The CDR3 DNA sequence: TGTGCCAGCAGCTTATTGGAGGACTGGGATACGCAGTATTTT. Its translation: CASSLLEDWDTQYF.

This clonotype was recorded many times. The V gene is TRBV14, the J gene TRBJ2-1; 7 positions agree with TRBD1. The CDR3 runs 16 residues. The germline V gene has CDR1 SGHDN and CDR2 FVKESK. The V and J ends lost 4 bases and 4 bases, in that order; junction bases with no gene match: 10. This CDR3 is CASSPLGGLEYNEQFF. CDR3 in DNA: TGTGCCAGCAGCCCCCTAGGGGGCTTAGAGTACAATGAGCAGTTCTTC.